One and the same sample provided the 17 T cell receptor beta chains below, sequenced in a study of shared clonotypes between healthy human individuals. Sequenced by immunoSEQ multiplex PCR; TCRdb stores in-frame clones only, minus some. The sample gives fewer than 350,000 clones, roughly 87% of which show up once; 15% to 20% is in the top ten. Input material: memory CD8+ T cells sorted from blood. Subset given: CD45RO+ cells pooled with CCR7-negative TemRA cells. The receptors come from a young man in good health.

This clone was counted a few times. The sample holds other DNA sequences that translate to the same CDR3. The genes are TRBV27 and TRBJ2-1; 7 nucleotides align to TRBD2. Losses at the gene ends were 2 bases for V and 4 bases for J; bases not matched to a gene: 2. The V gene's germline CDR1 is MNHEY and CDR2 SMNVEV (reference sequence). The CDR3 runs 14 residues. The CDR3 here is CASSLAGDYNEQFF. In nucleotides, the CDR3 is TGTGCCAGCAGTTTAGCGGGGGATTACAATGAGCAGTTCTTC.

V and J are TRBV10-3 and TRBJ2-6; D not certain. CDR1 ENHRY and CDR2 SYGVKD come from the germline V gene. This CDR3 region has 13 residues. V shed 6 bases and J shed 5 bases, with 8 bases lying between them. Here the CDR3 reads CAIRGNRANVLTF. The DNA for the CDR3 is TGTGCCATCAGGGGGAATCGGGCCAACGTCCTGACTTTC.

The gene calls are TRBV7-9 and TRBJ1-1, with D uncertain. This CDR3 region has 12 residues. The V and J ends lost 4 bases and 8 bases respectively, with 11 bases between them. Germline CDR1 is SEHNR and CDR2 is FQNEAQ (reference sequence). CDR3 protein: CASSSGVREAFF. DNA for the CDR3: TGTGCCAGCAGCTCCGGCGTGCGGGAAGCTTTCTTT.

With regard to this clone: Other nucleotide sequences from this sample produce the same CDR3. This chain links TRBV4-1 with TRBJ2-7; the D is unclear. The CDR3 is 13 residues long. V shed 1 base and J shed 3 bases, with 7 bases lying between them. The germline CDR1 and CDR2 sequences are MGHRA and YSYEKL. DNA of the CDR3: TGCGCCAGCAGCCAAGGACCCGGCTACGAGCAGTACTTC. Its translation is CASSQGPGYEQYF.

This chain connects TRBV15 to TRBJ2-7; the D is unclear. Per germline, CDR1 LNHNV and CDR2 YYDKDF (reference sequence). The CDR3 totals 15 residues. Between the trimmed V and J ends, which lost 0 bases and 5 bases, there was a span of 14 bases. CDR3 residues: CATSRDLGIANEQYF. The CDR3 DNA follows: TGTGCCACCAGCAGAGATTTGGGAATCGCGAACGAGCAGTACTTC.

This chain connects TRBV10-1 to TRBJ2-7; 11 positions agree with TRBD1. Per germline, CDR1 WNHNN and CDR2 SYGVQD (reference sequence). This CDR3 has 15 residues. V gave up 6 bases and J gave up 3 bases; unmatched junction bases: 7. The CDR3 DNA is TGCGCCAGCAGCCTCGGACAGGGGGCAATCTACGAGCAGTACTTC. It translates to CASSLGQGAIYEQYF.

The V and J genes are TRBV11-2 and TRBJ2-7, with TRBD1 matching 12 bases. The CDR3 covers 16 residues. Germline CDR1 is SGHAT and CDR2 is FQNNGV. V shed 4 bases and J 6 bases; nucleotides not matched to a gene: 10. CDR3 residues: CASSSIGGTGGSEQYF. CDR3 sequence (DNA): TGTGCCAGCAGCTCCATAGGGGGGACAGGGGGCTCCGAGCAGTACTTC.

This clone occurred once. The chain combines TRBV10-3 with TRBJ2-1; 8 bases align to TRBD2. The trim removed 0 bases at V and 6 bases at J, leaving 7 bases unmatched. This CDR3 is built from 16 residues. CDR1 ENHRY and CDR2 SYGVKD come from the germline V gene. CDR3 sequence (DNA): TGTGCCATCAGTGAGTCTTACGGGAGGGCCTTCAATGAGCAGTTCTTC. The encoded protein is CAISESYGRAFNEQFF.

This sequence joins TRBV7-9 and TRBJ1-1; the D gene is possibly TRBD1 (5 bases). The CDR3 is made up of 16 amino acids. Germline loops: CDR1 SEHNR, CDR2 FQNEAQ (reference sequence). V was trimmed by 7 bases and J by 3 bases, leaving 21 bases between them. CDR3 residues: CASTDLGVGYHTEAFF. The CDR3 bases are TGTGCCAGCACCGACCTGGGGGTAGGGTATCACACTGAAGCTTTCTTT.

This chain uses TRBV10-2 with TRBJ2-3; D gene unclear. The ends were cut back, 8 bases at V and 6 bases at J, with 12 bases in the middle. Germline values: CDR1 WSHSY, CDR2 SAAADI. The CDR3 is made up of 12 amino acids. CDR3 amino acids: CASPRSEDTQYF. Here the CDR3 DNA reads TGCGCCAGCCCCAGGTCGGAGGATACGCAGTATTTT.

The chain has TRBV7-9 and TRBJ2-5; TRBD2 matches 10 bases. The trim removed 1 base at V and 5 bases at J, leaving 7 bases unmatched. The germline gives CDR1 SEHNR, CDR2 FQNEAQ (reference sequence). The CDR3 sequence is 16 residues long. CDR3 residues: CASSLVSAGGDETQYF. The CDR3 DNA sequence: TGTGCCAGCAGCTTAGTTTCAGCGGGAGGGGATGAGACCCAGTACTTC. Full variable domain (remainder filled in from reference TRBV7-9 and TRBJ2-5): DTGVSQNPRHKITKRGQNVTFRCDPISEHNRLYWYRQTLGQGPEFLTYFQNEAQLEKSRLLSDRFSAERPKGSFSTLEIQRTEQGDSAMYLCASSLVSAGGDETQYFGPGTRLLVL.

This clone was detected only once. This chain uses TRBV6-6 with TRBJ1-2, with D perhaps TRBD1 (6 bases). V lost 5 bases, J lost 5 bases, and 18 bases lay in between. Germline CDR1 MNHNY, CDR2 SVGAGI (reference sequence). The CDR3 extends over 15 amino acids. The CDR3: CASSPGAGDNYGYTF. The DNA of the CDR3 is TGTGCCAGCAGTCCGGGGGCCGGCGATAATTATGGCTACACCTTC.

This clone occurred once. The CDR3 protein is CASSLEGDTGELFF. For the CDR3, the DNA is TGTGCCAGCAGTCTGGAGGGGGACACCGGGGAGCTGTTTTTT. The chain couples TRBV28 to TRBJ2-2; D may correspond to TRBD1 or TRBD2 (6 bases each). The CDR3 runs 14 residues. Germline loops: CDR1 MDHEN, CDR2 SYDVKM. V shed 5 bases and J shed 3 bases, with 10 bases lying between them.

The CDR3 region is CASSLTSPAYNEQFF. The DNA of the CDR3 is TGCGCCAGCAGTCTAACTTCCCCAGCTTACAATGAGCAGTTCTTC. The chain recombines TRBV5-1 with TRBJ2-1; D is uncertain. V lost 5 bases and J 4 bases, leaving 16 bases between the germline ends. CDR3 length equals 15 residues. Germline CDR1 SGHRS, CDR2 YFSETQ.

The chain is built from TRBV11-2 and TRBJ1-2; tentative D call: TRBD1 (5 bases). Germline V gene data show CDR1 as SGHAT and CDR2 as FQNNGV. The CDR3 totals 13 residues. With 5 bases removed from V and 3 bases from J, the gap between germline ends came to 10 bases. The CDR3 DNA sequence: TGTGCCAGCAGCGCCAGGGAACACTATGGCTACACCTTC. Translated, it gives CASSAREHYGYTF. Together with reference TRBV11-2 and TRBJ1-2, the CDR3 gives the full variable domain: EAGVAQSPRYKIIEKRQSVAFWCNPISGHATLYWYQQILGQGPKLLIQFQNNGVVDDSQLPKDRFSAERLKGVDSTLKIQPAKLEDSAVYLCASSAREHYGYTFGSGTRLTVV.

This clone was counted once. Other DNA sequences in the sample encode the same CDR3. This chain connects TRBV27 to TRBJ2-1; D is undetermined. V was shortened by 4 bases and J by 1 base, with 5 bases between the two germline ends. The CDR3 spans 13 residues. CDR1 MNHEY and CDR2 SMNVEV come from the germline V gene (reference sequence). CDR3 DNA sequence: TGTGCCAGCAGTTCCGGATCCTACAATGAGCAGTTCTTC. It yields the protein CASSSGSYNEQFF.

The genes are TRBV10-3 and TRBJ2-2; D uncertain. CDR1 is ENHRY and CDR2 is SYGVKD in the germline V gene. The length of the CDR3 is 15 residues. The ends were cut back, 6 bases at V and 0 bases at J, with 11 bases in the middle. CDR3 residues: CAIRNTDSNTGELFF. The CDR3 nucleotides read TGTGCCATCAGAAACACAGACTCGAACACCGGGGAGCTGTTTTTT.